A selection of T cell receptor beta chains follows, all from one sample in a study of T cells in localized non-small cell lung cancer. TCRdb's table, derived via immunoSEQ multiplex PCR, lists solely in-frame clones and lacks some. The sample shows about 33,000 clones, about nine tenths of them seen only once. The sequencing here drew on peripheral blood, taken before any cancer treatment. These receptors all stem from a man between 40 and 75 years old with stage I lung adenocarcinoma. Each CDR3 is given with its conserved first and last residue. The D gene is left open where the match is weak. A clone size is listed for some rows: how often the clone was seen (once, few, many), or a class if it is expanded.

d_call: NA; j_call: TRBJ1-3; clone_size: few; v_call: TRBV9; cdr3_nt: TGTGCCAGCACCTCGGGAGATTTCGGAAACACCATATATTTT; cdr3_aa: CASTSGDFGNTIYF
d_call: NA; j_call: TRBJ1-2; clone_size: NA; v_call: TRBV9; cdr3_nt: TGTGCCAGCGAGGAGGGGGGGTCCAATGGCTACACCTTC; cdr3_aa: CASEEGGSNGYTF
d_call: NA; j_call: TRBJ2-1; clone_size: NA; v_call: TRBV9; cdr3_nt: TGTGCCAGCAGCCATATACAGGGCGCCTACAATGAGCAGTTCTTC; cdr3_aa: CASSHIQGAYNEQFF
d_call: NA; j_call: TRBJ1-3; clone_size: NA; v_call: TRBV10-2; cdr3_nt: TGCGCCAGCAGTGTAAGCAGGAACACCATATATTTT; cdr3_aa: CASSVSRNTIYF
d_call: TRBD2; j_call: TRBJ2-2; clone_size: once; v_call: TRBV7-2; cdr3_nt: TGTGCCAGCCGAACCTACCGGGGGGAGACCGGGGAGCTGTTTTTT; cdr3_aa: CASRTYRGETGELFF
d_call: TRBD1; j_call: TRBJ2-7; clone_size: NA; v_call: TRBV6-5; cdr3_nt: TGTGCCAGCAGTTACTCGGGACAGGGCTACGAGCAGTACTTC; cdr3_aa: CASSYSGQGYEQYF
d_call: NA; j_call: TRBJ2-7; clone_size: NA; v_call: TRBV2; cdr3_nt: TGTGCCAGCAGGGGGAGGAGGTCCTACGAGCAGTACTTC; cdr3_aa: CASRGRRSYEQYF
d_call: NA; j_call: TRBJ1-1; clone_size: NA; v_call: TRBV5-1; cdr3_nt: TGCGCCAGCAGCCCCTCCCCACTGGGGGGCACTGAAGCTTTCTTT; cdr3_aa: CASSPSPLGGTEAFF
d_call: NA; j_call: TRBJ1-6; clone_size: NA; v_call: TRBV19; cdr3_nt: TGTGCCAGTAGTATTCCCGGGCCCGGCGGTAATTCACCCCTCCACTTT; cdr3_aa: CASSIPGPGGNSPLHF
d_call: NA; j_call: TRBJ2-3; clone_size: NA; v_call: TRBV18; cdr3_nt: TGTGCCAGCTCACCAAGCGAAGGGCTAAGCACAGATACGCAGTATTTT; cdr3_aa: CASSPSEGLSTDTQYF
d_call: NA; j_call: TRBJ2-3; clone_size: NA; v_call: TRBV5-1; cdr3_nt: TGCGCCAGCAGCTTCGGAACAGCTAGCACAGATACGCAGTATTTT; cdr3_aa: CASSFGTASTDTQYF
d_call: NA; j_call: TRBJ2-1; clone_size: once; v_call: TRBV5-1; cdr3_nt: TGCGCCAGCTCCTCCGGGACTCCCAAAAATGAGCAGTTCTTC; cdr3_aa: CASSSGTPKNEQFF
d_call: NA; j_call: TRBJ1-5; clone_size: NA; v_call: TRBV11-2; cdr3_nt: TGTGCCAGCAGCCCACGGCCAGGCAATCAGCCCCAGCATTTT; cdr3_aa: CASSPRPGNQPQHF
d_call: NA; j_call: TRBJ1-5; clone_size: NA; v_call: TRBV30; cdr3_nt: TGTGCCTGGAGTGTTGGTAGCAATCAGCCCCAGCATTTT; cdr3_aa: CAWSVGSNQPQHF